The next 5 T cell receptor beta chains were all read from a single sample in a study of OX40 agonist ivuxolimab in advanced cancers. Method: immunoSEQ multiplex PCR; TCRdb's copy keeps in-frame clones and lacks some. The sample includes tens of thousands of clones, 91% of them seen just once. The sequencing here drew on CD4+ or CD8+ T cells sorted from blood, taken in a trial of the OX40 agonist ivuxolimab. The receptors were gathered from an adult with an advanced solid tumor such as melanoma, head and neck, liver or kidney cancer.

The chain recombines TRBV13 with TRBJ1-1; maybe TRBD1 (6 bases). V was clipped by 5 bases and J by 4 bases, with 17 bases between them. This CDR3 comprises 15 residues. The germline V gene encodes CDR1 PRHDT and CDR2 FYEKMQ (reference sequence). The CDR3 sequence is CASSVHPGGGTEAFF. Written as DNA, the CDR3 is TGTGCCAGCAGCGTTCACCCCGGGGGCGGCACTGAAGCTTTCTTT.

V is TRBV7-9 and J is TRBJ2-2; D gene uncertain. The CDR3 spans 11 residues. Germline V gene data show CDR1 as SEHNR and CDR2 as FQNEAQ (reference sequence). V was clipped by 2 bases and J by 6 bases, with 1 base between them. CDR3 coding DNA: TGTGCCAGCAGCTTATCCGGGGAGCTGTTTTTT. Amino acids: CASSLSGELFF.

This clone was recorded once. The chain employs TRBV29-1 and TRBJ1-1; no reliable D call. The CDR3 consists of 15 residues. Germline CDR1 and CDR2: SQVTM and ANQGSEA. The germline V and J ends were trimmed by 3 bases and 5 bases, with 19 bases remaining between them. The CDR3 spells CSVDPTDYPGTEAFF. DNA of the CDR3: TGCAGCGTTGATCCGACGGACTATCCGGGAACTGAAGCTTTCTTT.

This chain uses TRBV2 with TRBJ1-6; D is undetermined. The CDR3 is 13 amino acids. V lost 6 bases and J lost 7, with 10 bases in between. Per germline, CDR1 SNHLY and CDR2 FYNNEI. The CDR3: CASRTLGNSPLHF. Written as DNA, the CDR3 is TGTGCCAGCAGGACTCTGGGGAATTCACCCCTCCACTTT.

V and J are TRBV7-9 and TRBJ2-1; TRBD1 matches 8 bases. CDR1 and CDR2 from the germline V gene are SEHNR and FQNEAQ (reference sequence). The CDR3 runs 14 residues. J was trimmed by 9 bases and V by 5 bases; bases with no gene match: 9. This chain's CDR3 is CASSPGQGAREQFF. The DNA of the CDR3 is TGTGCCAGCAGCCCCGGCCAGGGGGCCCGTGAGCAGTTCTTC.